This passage covers 27 T cell receptor beta chains from one sample sequenced in a study of blood T cell repertoires in COVID-19. Data came from immunoSEQ multiplex PCR; TCRdb stores just in-frame clones and leaves some out. The data contain approximately 170,000 clones, 83% of them singletons. Sequenced material: peripheral blood. Receptor source: a woman of 80 years or more with acute or convalescent COVID-19.

The gene calls are TRBV5-1 and TRBJ2-2; D not resolved. The CDR3 consists of 14 residues. Germline-derived CDR1 and CDR2 are SGHRS and YFSETQ. V was pared by 1 base and J by 2 bases, with 6 bases between. The CDR3 is CASSLSGNTGELFF. Written as DNA, the CDR3 is TGCGCCAGCAGCTTGTCAGGCAACACCGGGGAGCTGTTTTTT. Drawing the rest from reference TRBV5-1 and TRBJ2-2, the complete variable domain is KAGVTQTPRYLIKTRGQQVTLSCSPISGHRSVSWYQQTPGQGLQFLFEYFSETQRNKGNFPGRFSGRQFSNSRSEMNVSTLELGDSALYLCASSLSGNTGELFFGEGSRLTVL.

The chain employs TRBV19 and TRBJ2-2; 9 positions agree with TRBD1. The CDR3 consists of 16 residues. Trimming at V came to 6 bases and at J to 4 bases, leaving 9 bases not matched to a gene. CDR1 and CDR2 from the germline V gene are LNHDA and SQIVND (reference sequence). The CDR3 DNA reads TGTGCCAGTAGACCCATGCCGGGACAGGGCACCGGGGAGCTGTTTTTT. This encodes CASRPMPGQGTGELFF.

The CDR3 sequence is CASSVVENTIYF. CDR3 sequence (DNA): TGTGCCAGCAGCGTAGTCGAGAACACCATATATTTT. The chain joins TRBV9 to TRBJ1-3, with D hard to call. The CDR3 length is 12 residues. V lost 0 bases, J lost 7 bases, and 5 bases lay in between. CDR1 is SGDLS and CDR2 is YYNGEE in the germline V gene.

Only a few counts were recorded for this clone. The chain has TRBV10-2 and TRBJ2-7; 7 bases fit TRBD1. The CDR3 totals 12 residues. J gave up 3 bases and V 4 bases, and 0 bases lay outside the gene matches. The germline V gene has CDR1 WSHSY and CDR2 SAAADI. CDR3 coding DNA: TGCGCCAGCAGTGGACAGGGCTACGAGCAGTACTTC. This gives the protein CASSGQGYEQYF.

This clone was detected once. The chain employs TRBV3-1 (or the pseudogene TRBV3-2) and TRBJ1-3; 7 bases align to TRBD1. Germline CDR1 and CDR2: LGHDT and YNNKEL (reference sequence). V gave up 3 bases and J gave up 2 bases; unmatched junction bases: 4. CDR3 length: 15 amino acids. In DNA, the CDR3 is TGTGCCAGCAGCCAGTTCCAGGGGGCTGGAAACACCATATATTTT. It is translated as CASSQFQGAGNTIYF.

This clone was counted between two and nine times. The chain combines TRBV4-2 with TRBJ1-1, with 7 nucleotides matching TRBD1. The CDR3 loop spans 19 amino acids. Per germline, CDR1 LGHNA and CDR2 YNFKEQ. V shed 4 bases, J shed 4 bases, and the junction held 21 bases outside the gene matches. The CDR3: CASSPRGGGFQGLSTEAFF. DNA of the CDR3: TGTGCCAGCAGCCCTCGAGGAGGGGGCTTTCAGGGTTTAAGCACTGAAGCTTTCTTT.

The chain employs TRBV5-4 and TRBJ2-7; 11 nucleotides align to TRBD2. The V gene's germline CDR1 is SGHNT and CDR2 YYREEE (reference sequence). V was pared by 4 bases and J by 3 bases, with 6 bases of the junction left unmatched. The CDR3 extends over 15 amino acids. CDR3 residues: CASSDLAGGHYEQYF. CDR3 bases: TGTGCCAGCAGCGATTTAGCGGGAGGGCACTACGAGCAGTACTTC.

V usage is TRBV28 and J usage is TRBJ2-4; perhaps TRBD1 as D (8 bases). CDR1 and CDR2 from the germline V gene are MDHEN and SYDVKM. The CDR3 consists of 15 residues. V lost 4 bases, J lost 4 bases, and 14 bases lay in between. The CDR3 nucleotides read TGTGCCAGCAGTTCTACAGGGGGGGTAAAAAACATTCAGTACTTC. As protein: CASSSTGGVKNIQYF.

The chain couples TRBV10-3 to TRBJ1-2; D gene ambiguous. This CDR3 is built from 13 residues. V was pared by 0 bases and J by 8 bases, with 10 bases between. Per germline, CDR1 ENHRY and CDR2 SYGVKD. CDR3 bases: TGTGCCATCAGTGAGTCGGGGAGAGCGGGCTACACCTTC. Residues: CAISESGRAGYTF.

The gene calls are TRBV10-3 and TRBJ2-7, with a possible D match to TRBD2 (6 bases). The CDR3 has 18 residues. CDR1 and CDR2 (germline): ENHRY, SYGVKD. V shed 3 bases and J shed 0 bases, with 21 bases lying between them. CDR3 sequence reads: CAISDYSGGTSRSYEQYF. CDR3 nucleotides: TGTGCCATCAGTGACTATTCTGGCGGCACTAGCCGCTCCTACGAGCAGTACTTC.

With regard to this clone: The same CDR3 can be traced to other DNA sequences in this sample. The rearrangement uses TRBV7-2 and TRBJ2-3, with D unresolved. CDR3 length: 15 amino acids. V was clipped by 1 base and J by 0 bases, with 8 bases between them. CDR1 and CDR2 (germline): SGHTA, FQGNSA. CDR3 coding DNA: TGTGCCAGCAGCTTAGATGGCGGTAGCACAGATACGCAGTATTTT. Protein: CASSLDGGSTDTQYF.

The J gene is TRBJ2-2, the V gene TRBV18; TRBD1 matches at 7 bases. Germline loops: CDR1 KGHSH, CDR2 LQKENI. The J segment lost 7 bases and the V segment lost 3 bases, leaving 8 bases of the junction unmatched. There are 15 residues in the CDR3. CDR3 residues: CASSPTGTESGELFF. The CDR3 region has the DNA TGTGCCAGCTCACCCACCGGGACAGAGAGCGGGGAGCTGTTTTTT.

This chain connects TRBV9 to TRBJ2-1; 12 bases are shared with TRBD2. This CDR3 comprises 16 residues. Losses at the gene ends were 4 bases for V and 6 bases for J; bases not matched to a gene: 8. Germline loops: CDR1 SGDLS, CDR2 YYNGEE. This CDR3 is CASSSRTSGTRNEQFF. CDR3 nucleotide sequence: TGTGCCAGCAGCTCTAGGACTAGCGGGACACGCAATGAGCAGTTCTTC. Supplemented by reference TRBV9 and TRBJ2-1, the full variable domain reads DSGVTQTPKHLITATGQRVTLRCSPRSGDLSVYWYQQSLDQGLQFLIQYYNGEERAKGNILERFSAQQFPDLHSELNLSSLELGDSALYFCASSSRTSGTRNEQFFGPGTRLTVL.

Only one count was recorded for this clone. The chain uses TRBV11-1 and TRBJ1-6, with no clear D. V was pared by 3 bases and J by 4 bases, with 10 bases between. The CDR3 has 15 amino acids. CDR1 SGHAT and CDR2 FQDESV come from the germline V gene (reference sequence). The CDR3 here is CASSFSESYNSPLHF. Here the CDR3 DNA reads TGTGCCAGCAGCTTTTCTGAGTCTTATAATTCACCCCTCCACTTT.

The chain links TRBV5-8 to TRBJ2-7; 8 nucleotides line up with TRBD2. Trimming cost V 0 bases and J 0 bases; bases outside gene matches: 2. This CDR3 is 15 amino acids long. From germline, CDR1 is SGHTS and CDR2 YDEGEE. The CDR3: CASSLDSGASYEQYF. CDR3 coding DNA: TGTGCCAGCAGCTTGGATAGCGGGGCCTCCTACGAGCAGTACTTC.

This clone appeared a single time. The CDR3 DNA follows: TGTGCCATCAGCCGCGGATCCGATAGCAATCAGCCCCAGCATTTT. Translation gives CAISRGSDSNQPQHF. The rearrangement uses TRBV10-3 and TRBJ1-5; D gene uncertain. Trimming pared 6 bases from V and 0 bases from J, leaving 12 bases between. Per germline, CDR1 ENHRY and CDR2 SYGVKD. This CDR3 has 15 amino acids.

The CDR3: CASNTRDSSPENEQFF. The CDR3 DNA follows: TGTGCCAGCAACACCCGGGACAGCTCTCCAGAGAATGAGCAGTTCTTC. This sequence joins TRBV27 and TRBJ2-1, with 7 bases lining up with TRBD1. The J segment lost 7 bases and the V segment lost 7 bases, leaving 16 bases of the junction unmatched. The germline gives CDR1 MNHEY, CDR2 SMNVEV (reference sequence). CDR3 length: 16 amino acids.

This chain uses TRBV30 with TRBJ2-2, with D possibly being TRBD1 (6 bases). V gave up 2 bases and J gave up 3 bases, with 10 bases separating them. Germline values: CDR1 GTSNPN, CDR2 SVGIG (reference sequence). CDR3 length: 14 residues. The chain's CDR3 is CAWSTGLDTGELFF. In nucleotides, the CDR3 is TGTGCCTGGAGTACAGGGTTGGACACCGGGGAGCTGTTTTTT.

This clone is a singleton in its sample. This rearrangement joins TRBV27 to TRBJ2-1; D gene uncertain. Looked up from germline, CDR1 is MNHEY and CDR2 is SMNVEV (reference sequence). This CDR3 contains 14 residues. Trimming took 2 bases from V and 7 from J, leaving 12 bases between them. CDR3 nucleotides: TGTGCCAGCAGTTTAATCCTTTCTCGGAATGAGCAGTTCTTC. Its translation is CASSLILSRNEQFF.

The rearrangement links TRBV25-1 to TRBJ2-3; 9 positions agree with TRBD1. This CDR3 contains 15 residues. The germline V gene has CDR1 MGHDK and CDR2 SYGVNS. With 6 bases clipped from V and 0 bases from J, the junction kept 4 bases outside the gene matches. The CDR3 DNA is TGTGCCAGCAGCCAACAGGGGGCTAGCACAGATACGCAGTATTTT. It translates to CASSQQGASTDTQYF.

This clone was counted a few times. This chain links TRBV2 with TRBJ2-7; 7 positions agree with TRBD1. CDR3 length: 13 amino acids. Germline-derived CDR1 and CDR2 are SNHLY and FYNNEI. V dropped 1 base and J dropped 3; count of bases not matched to a gene: 0. CDR3 DNA sequence: TGTGCCAGCAGTGAAGGGACAGGCTACGAGCAGTACTTC. It translates to CASSEGTGYEQYF.

This sequence joins TRBV27 and TRBJ2-2; tentative D call: TRBD2 (6 bases). Germline V gene lookup returns CDR1 MNHEY and CDR2 SMNVEV (reference sequence). The CDR3 loop spans 16 amino acids. V lost 3 bases and J lost 1, with 12 bases in between. The CDR3 loop reads CASSFSAGMNTGELFF. The CDR3 DNA sequence: TGTGCCAGCAGTTTCAGTGCGGGGATGAACACCGGGGAGCTGTTTTTT.

V usage is TRBV6-5 and J usage is TRBJ2-7; weak D call: TRBD1 (6 bases). The V gene lost 5 bases and the J gene lost 1 base, with 9 bases spanning the gap. Germline CDR1 MNHEY, CDR2 SVGAGI. The CDR3 loop spans 13 amino acids. CDR3 region: CASSRTDSYEQYF. CDR3 coding DNA: TGTGCCAGCAGTAGGACAGATTCCTACGAGCAGTACTTC.

The chain uses TRBV21-1 and TRBJ1-3; TRBD1, as called in the table, went unchecked against the DNA. TRBV21-1 is described as a pseudogene. The CDR3 length is 16 residues. CDR3 sequence: CASSKAGELTGNTIYF. DNA for the CDR3: TGTGCCAGCAGCAAGGCAGGGGAGTTGACTGGAAACACCATATATTTT.

This clone appeared a single time. The rearrangement uses TRBV19 and TRBJ2-6; no firm D call. This CDR3 has 14 residues. The germline gives CDR1 LNHDA, CDR2 SQIVND (reference sequence). Trimming removed 5 bases at V and 0 bases at J, with 5 bases between. CDR3 sequence reads: CASSESSGANVLTF. The CDR3 DNA reads TGTGCCAGTAGTGAGAGCTCTGGGGCCAACGTCCTGACTTTC.

This chain uses TRBV7-2 with TRBJ2-7; a possible D gene is TRBD1 (5 bases). V was cut by 0 bases and J by 4 bases, with 16 bases left in between. Per the germline V gene, CDR1 is SGHTA and CDR2 is FQGNSA. CDR3 length: 16 residues. In nucleotides, the CDR3 is TGTGCCAGCAGCTTAGCGGCTTCAGGGTCGGGTTACGAGCAGTACTTC. Its protein is CASSLAASGSGYEQYF.

The V call is TRBV7-2, the J call TRBJ1-2; 9 nucleotides match TRBD1. V dropped 5 bases and J dropped 4; count of bases not matched to a gene: 8. Germline V lookup: CDR1 SGHTA, CDR2 FQGNSA. This CDR3 has 15 amino acids. CDR3 sequence: CASSPGTGSLYGYTF. Here the CDR3 DNA reads TGTGCCAGCAGCCCAGGGACAGGGTCTCTCTATGGCTACACCTTC.